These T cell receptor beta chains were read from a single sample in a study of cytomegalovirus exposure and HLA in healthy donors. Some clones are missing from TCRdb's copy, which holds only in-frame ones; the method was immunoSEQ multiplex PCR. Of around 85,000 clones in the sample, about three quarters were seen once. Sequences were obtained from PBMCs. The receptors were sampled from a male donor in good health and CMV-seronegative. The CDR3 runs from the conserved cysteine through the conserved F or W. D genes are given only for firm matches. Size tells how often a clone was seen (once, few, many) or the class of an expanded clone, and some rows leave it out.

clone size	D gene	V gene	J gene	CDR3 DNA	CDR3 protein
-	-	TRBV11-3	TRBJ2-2	TGTGCCAGCAGCTTAGATGGGGGGGCGGACACCGGGGAGCTGTTTTTT	CASSLDGGADTGELFF
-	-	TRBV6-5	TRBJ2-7	TGTGCCAGCAGTTACTCGAGGGAAGCCTACGAGCAGTACTTC	CASSYSREAYEQYF
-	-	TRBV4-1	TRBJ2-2	TGCGCCAGCAGCCACCCGGTCGGGAACACCGGGGAGCTGTTTTTT	CASSHPVGNTGELFF
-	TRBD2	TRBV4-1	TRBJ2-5	TGCGCCAGCAGCCAAGTGTTATCTGCGGGAGGGCAAGAGACCCAGTACTTC	CASSQVLSAGGQETQYF
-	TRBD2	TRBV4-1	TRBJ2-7	TGCGCCAGCAGCTACTCCCCCGGAAATAGCGGGACCTACGAGCAGTACTTC	CASSYSPGNSGTYEQYF
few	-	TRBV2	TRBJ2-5	TGTGCCAGTACTCGACAGGGAGGCTTAGAGACCCAGTACTTC	CASTRQGGLETQYF
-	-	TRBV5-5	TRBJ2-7	TGTGCCAGCAGCCCAGGGCAGAGAAACTACGAGCAGTACTTC	CASSPGQRNYEQYF
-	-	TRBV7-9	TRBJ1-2	TGTGCCAGCAGCCAGACCGATCGGGGTTACACCTTC	CASSQTDRGYTF
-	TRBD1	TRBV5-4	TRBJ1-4	TGTGCCAGCAGCTCCGGGACAGGACCTGAAAAACTGTTTTTT	CASSSGTGPEKLFF
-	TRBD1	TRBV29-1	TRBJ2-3	TGCAGCGTTGATAACAGGGGAACAGATACGCAGTATTTT	CSVDNRGTDTQYF
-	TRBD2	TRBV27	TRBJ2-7	TGTGCCAGTAAGCGGGGACTAGCGGGACTCGGCCACGAGCAGTACTTC	CASKRGLAGLGHEQYF
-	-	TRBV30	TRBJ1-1	TGTGCCTGGAGTGGGGGGGGCGCGGGTGAGAACACTGAAGCTTTCTTT	CAWSGGGAGENTEAFF
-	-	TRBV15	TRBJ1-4	TGTGCCACCAGCAGGGACAGAAATGAAAAACTGTTTTTT	CATSRDRNEKLFF
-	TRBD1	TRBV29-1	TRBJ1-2	TGCAGCGTGGTTGGGGGCAGGGGGTGGGATGGCTACACCTTC	CSVVGGRGWDGYTF
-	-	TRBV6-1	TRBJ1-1	TGTGCCAGCAGCTGGGGGGGGTCAGGGACTGAAGCTTTCTTT	CASSWGGSGTEAFF
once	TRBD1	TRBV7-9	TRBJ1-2	TGTGCCAGCAGCAATACAGGGGGCTTGGCTAACTATGGCTACCCCTTC	CASSNTGGLANYGYPF
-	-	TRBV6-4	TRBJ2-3	TGTGCCAGCAGTGACAGGGGTGGCACAGATACGCAGTATTTT	CASSDRGGTDTQYF
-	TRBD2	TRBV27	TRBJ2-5	TGTGCCAGCAGTATCTTAGCGGGGGGGCGAGAGACCCAGTACTTC	CASSILAGGRETQYF
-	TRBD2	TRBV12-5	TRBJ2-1	TGTGCTAGTGGGACGGGACTAGGGACGGGTAATGAGCAGTTCTTC	CASGTGLGTGNEQFF
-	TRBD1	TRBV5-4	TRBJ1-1	TGTGCCAGCAGCCCGGGAGACAGGGTTGGCACTGAAGCTTTCTTT	CASSPGDRVGTEAFF
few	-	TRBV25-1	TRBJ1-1	TGTGCCAGCTCGGGTATGAACACTGAAGCTTTCTTT	CASSGMNTEAFF
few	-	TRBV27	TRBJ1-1	TGTGCCAGCAGTTTTGGGGGGAAGGGCACTGAAGCTTTCTTT	CASSFGGKGTEAFF
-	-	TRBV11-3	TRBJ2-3	TGTGCCAGCAGCGCCATTCTAACAGATACGCAGTATTTT	CASSAILTDTQYF
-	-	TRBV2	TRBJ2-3	TGTGCCAGCAGTTTACGGACAGGCACAGATACGCAGTATTTT	CASSLRTGTDTQYF
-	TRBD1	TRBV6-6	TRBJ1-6	TGTGCCAGCCTTGAATTGGGACAGGGGTTTCGACCCCTCCACTTT	CASLELGQGFRPLHF
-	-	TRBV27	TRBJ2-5	TGTGCCAGCAGTTTACGACAGTCTGGCCAAGAGACCCAGTACTTC	CASSLRQSGQETQYF
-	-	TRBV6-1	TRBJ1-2	TGTGCCAGCAGTGACACCTCCGGGGTCAACTATGGCTACACCTTC	CASSDTSGVNYGYTF
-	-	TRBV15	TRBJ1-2	TGTGCCACCAGCAGAGGATTTAAAGGGGAATATGGCTACACCTTC	CATSRGFKGEYGYTF
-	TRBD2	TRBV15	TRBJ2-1	TGTGCCACCAGCAGACGGAGCGGGAGGAGTTACAATGAGCAGTTCTTC	CATSRRSGRSYNEQFF
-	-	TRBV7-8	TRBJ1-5	TGTGCCAGCAGCTTATATCGCAGGGCGGATCAGCCCCAGCATTTT	CASSLYRRADQPQHF
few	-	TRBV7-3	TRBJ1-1	TGTGCCAGCAGGTCAGGGGTCAATACTGAAGCTTTCTTT	CASRSGVNTEAFF
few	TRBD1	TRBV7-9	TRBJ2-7	TGTTCCAGCAGCTTAAGTCGGTCAGGGGGCAATTACGAGCAGTACTTC	CSSSLSRSGGNYEQYF
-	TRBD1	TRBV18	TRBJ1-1	TGTGCCAGCTCACCGACGAAGACAGGGGGGAACACTGAAGCTTTCTTT	CASSPTKTGGNTEAFF
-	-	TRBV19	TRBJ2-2	TGTGCCAGTAGCGAAAAGCCGGCGAACACCGGGGAGCTGTTTTTT	CASSEKPANTGELFF
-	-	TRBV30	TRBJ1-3	TGTGCCTGGAGTAGGGGGAACTCTGGAAACACCATATATTTT	CAWSRGNSGNTIYF
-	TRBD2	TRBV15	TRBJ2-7	TGTGCCACCAGCAGGGGACTAGCGGGTAGGTACGAGCAGTACTTC	CATSRGLAGRYEQYF
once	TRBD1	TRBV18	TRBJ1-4	TGTGCCAGCTCGCCTCAGGGGACAGGGACTGAAAAACTGTTTTTT	CASSPQGTGTEKLFF
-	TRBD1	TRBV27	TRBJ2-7	TGTGCCAGCAGTTTAGGTGGACAGGGTGTTTGGGAGCAGTACTTC	CASSLGGQGVWEQYF
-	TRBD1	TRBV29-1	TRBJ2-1	TGCAGCGTTTTTCCTGGACAGGGTTACAATGAGCAGTTCTTC	CSVFPGQGYNEQFF
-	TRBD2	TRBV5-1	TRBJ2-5	TGCGCCAGCAGCTGGGAGGGTAGGGCGGAGACCCAGTACTTC	CASSWEGRAETQYF
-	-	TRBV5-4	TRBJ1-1	TGTGCCAGCAGCTTGGCCCCAACAGGGTCTCTCCGCACTGAAGCTTTCTTT	CASSLAPTGSLRTEAFF
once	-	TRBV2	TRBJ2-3	TGTGCCAGCAGTGAGTCGGGCACAGATACGCAGTATTTT	CASSESGTDTQYF
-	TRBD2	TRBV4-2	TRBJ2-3	TGTGCCAGCAGCCAAGAGGGTCGGGAGGGCACAGATACGCAGTATTTT	CASSQEGREGTDTQYF
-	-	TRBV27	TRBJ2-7	TGTGCCAGCAGTGAACAGGGTTTTTACGAGCAGTACTTC	CASSEQGFYEQYF
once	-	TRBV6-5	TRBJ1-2	TGTGCCAGCAGTTATTCATTGTTGGGCGGCTACACCTTC	CASSYSLLGGYTF
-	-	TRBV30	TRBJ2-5	TGTGCCTGGAGTCGACGACAGCAAGAGACCCAGTACTTC	CAWSRRQQETQYF
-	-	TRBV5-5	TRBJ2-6	TGTGCCAGCAGCATTGGAGGGGCGGTTGGGGCCAACGTCCTGACTTTC	CASSIGGAVGANVLTF
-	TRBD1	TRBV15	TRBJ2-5	TGTGCCACCAGCAGAGATAAGACAGGGGTGGGGACCCAGTACTTC	CATSRDKTGVGTQYF
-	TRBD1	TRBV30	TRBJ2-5	TGTGCCTGGAGGGACAGGGGAGGTACCCAGTACTTC	CAWRDRGGTQYF
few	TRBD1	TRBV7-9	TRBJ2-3	TGTGCCAGCAGCTCAACAGGGGGCTCAGATACGCAGTATTTT	CASSSTGGSDTQYF
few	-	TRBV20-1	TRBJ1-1	TGCAGTGCTAGGTCGAGATCTGAAGCTTTCTTT	CSARSRSEAFF